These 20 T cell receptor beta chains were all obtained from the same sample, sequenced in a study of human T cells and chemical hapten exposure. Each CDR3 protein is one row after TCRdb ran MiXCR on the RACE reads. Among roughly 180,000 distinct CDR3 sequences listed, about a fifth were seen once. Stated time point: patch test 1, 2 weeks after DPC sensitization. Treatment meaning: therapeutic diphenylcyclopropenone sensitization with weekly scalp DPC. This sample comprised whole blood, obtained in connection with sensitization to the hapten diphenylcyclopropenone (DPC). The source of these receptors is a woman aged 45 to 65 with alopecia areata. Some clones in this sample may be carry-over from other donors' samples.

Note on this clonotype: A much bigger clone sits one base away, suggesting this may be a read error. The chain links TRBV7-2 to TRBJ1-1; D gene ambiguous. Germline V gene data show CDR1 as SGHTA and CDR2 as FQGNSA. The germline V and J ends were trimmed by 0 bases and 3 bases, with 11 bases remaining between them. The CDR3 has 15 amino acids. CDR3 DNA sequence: TGTGCCAGCAGCTTAGCGAGGAACGGGGACACTGAAGCTTTCTTT. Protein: CASSLARNGDTEAFF.

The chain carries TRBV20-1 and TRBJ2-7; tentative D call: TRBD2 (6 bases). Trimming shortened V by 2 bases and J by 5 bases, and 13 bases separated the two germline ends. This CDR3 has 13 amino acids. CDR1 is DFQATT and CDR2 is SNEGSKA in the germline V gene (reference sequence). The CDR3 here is CSARYSGLNEQYF. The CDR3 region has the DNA TGCAGTGCTAGATACAGCGGGCTGAACGAGCAGTACTTC.

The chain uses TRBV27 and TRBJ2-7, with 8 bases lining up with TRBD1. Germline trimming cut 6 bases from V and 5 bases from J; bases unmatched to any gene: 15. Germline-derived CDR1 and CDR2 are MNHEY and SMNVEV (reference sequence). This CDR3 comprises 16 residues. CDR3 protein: CASRPLAVGQADEQYF. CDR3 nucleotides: TGTGCCAGCAGACCCCTCGCTGTGGGACAGGCGGACGAGCAGTACTTC.

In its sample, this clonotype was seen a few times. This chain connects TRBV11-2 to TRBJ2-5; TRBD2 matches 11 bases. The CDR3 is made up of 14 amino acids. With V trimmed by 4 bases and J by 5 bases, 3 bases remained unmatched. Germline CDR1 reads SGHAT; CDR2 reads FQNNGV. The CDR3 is CASSSTSGSETQYF. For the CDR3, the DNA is TGTGCCAGCAGCTCCACTAGCGGGAGTGAGACCCAGTACTTC.

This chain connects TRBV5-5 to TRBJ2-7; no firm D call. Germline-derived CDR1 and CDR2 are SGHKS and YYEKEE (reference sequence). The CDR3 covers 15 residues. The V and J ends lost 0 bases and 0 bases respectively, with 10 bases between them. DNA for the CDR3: TGTGCCAGCAGCTTGGCGGCAGGAATCTCCTACGAGCAGTACTTC. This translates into CASSLAAGISYEQYF.

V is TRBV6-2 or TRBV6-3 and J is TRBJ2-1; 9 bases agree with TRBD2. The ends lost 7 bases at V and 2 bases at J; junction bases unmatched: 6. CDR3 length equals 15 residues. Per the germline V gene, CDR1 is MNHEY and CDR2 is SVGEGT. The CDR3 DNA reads TGTGCCAGCACCCTCACTAGCGGGCCCTACAATGAGCAGTTCTTC. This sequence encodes CASTLTSGPYNEQFF.

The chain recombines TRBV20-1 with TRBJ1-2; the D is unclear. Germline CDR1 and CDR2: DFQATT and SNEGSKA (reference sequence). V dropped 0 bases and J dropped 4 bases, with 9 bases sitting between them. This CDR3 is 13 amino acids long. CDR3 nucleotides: TGCAGTGCTAGAGAGTTTCGGCCCTATGGCTACACCTTC. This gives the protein CSAREFRPYGYTF.

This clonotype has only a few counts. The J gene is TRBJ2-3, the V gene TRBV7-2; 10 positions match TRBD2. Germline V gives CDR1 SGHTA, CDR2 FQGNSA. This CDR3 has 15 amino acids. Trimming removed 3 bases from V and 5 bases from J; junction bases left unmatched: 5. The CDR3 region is CASSFSSGSRDTQYF. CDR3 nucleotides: TGTGCCAGCAGCTTCTCTAGCGGGAGTCGAGATACGCAGTATTTT. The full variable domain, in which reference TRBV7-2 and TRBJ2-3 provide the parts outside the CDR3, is GAGVSQSPSNKVTEKGKDVELRCDPISGHTALYWYRQSLGQGLEFLIYFQGNSAPDKSGLPSDRFSAERTGGSVSTLTIQRTQQEDSAVYLCASSFSSGSRDTQYFGPGTRLTVL.

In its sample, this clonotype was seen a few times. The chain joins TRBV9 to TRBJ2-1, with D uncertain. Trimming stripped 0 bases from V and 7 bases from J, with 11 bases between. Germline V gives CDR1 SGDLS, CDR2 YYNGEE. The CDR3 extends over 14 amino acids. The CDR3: CASSVELPSNEQFF. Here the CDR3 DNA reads TGTGCCAGCAGCGTAGAGCTCCCTAGTAATGAGCAGTTCTTC.

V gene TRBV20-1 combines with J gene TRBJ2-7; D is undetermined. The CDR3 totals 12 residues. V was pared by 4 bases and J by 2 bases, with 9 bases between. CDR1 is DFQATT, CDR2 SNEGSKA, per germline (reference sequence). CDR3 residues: CSANADTYEQYF. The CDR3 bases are TGCAGTGCTAACGCTGATACCTACGAGCAGTACTTC.

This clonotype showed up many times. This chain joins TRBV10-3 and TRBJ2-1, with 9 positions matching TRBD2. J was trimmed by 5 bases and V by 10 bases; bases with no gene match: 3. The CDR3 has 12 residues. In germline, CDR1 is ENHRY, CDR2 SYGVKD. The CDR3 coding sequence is TGTGCCAGCGCTAGCGGGAACAATGAGCAGTTCTTC. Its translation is CASASGNNEQFF.

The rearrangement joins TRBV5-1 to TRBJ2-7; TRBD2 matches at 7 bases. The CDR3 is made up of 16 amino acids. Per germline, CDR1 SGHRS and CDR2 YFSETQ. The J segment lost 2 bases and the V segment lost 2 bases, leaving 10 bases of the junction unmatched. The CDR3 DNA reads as TGCGCCAGCAGCTTATCAACGGCTAGCGGTGCCTACGAGCAGTACTTC. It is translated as CASSLSTASGAYEQYF. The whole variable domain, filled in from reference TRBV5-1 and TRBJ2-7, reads KAGVTQTPRYLIKTRGQQVTLSCSPISGHRSVSWYQQTPGQGLQFLFEYFSETQRNKGNFPGRFSGRQFSNSRSEMNVSTLELGDSALYLCASSLSTASGAYEQYFGPGTRLTVT.

CDR3 coding DNA: TGTGCCAGCAGCTGGGGGCCGGGACAGGCATTTACCGGGGAGCTGTTTTTT. Translated: CASSWGPGQAFTGELFF. The chain employs TRBV5-6 and TRBJ2-2; 8 nucleotides align to TRBD1. Per the germline V gene, CDR1 is SGHDT and CDR2 is YYEEEE. J gave up 5 bases and V 3 bases, and 12 bases lay outside the gene matches. CDR3 length: 17 amino acids.

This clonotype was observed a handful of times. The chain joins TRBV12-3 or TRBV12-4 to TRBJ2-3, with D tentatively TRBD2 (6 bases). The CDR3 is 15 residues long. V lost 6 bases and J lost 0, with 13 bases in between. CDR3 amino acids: CASRWLATSTDTQYF. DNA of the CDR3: TGTGCCAGCAGGTGGCTAGCGACTAGCACAGATACGCAGTATTTT.

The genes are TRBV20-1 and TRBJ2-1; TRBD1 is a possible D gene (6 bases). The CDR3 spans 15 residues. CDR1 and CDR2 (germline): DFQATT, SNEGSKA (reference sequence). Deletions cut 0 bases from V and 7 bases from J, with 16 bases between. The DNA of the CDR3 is TGCAGTGCTAGAGATCTAATGGGGGCGAGGAATGAGCAGTTCTTC. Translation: CSARDLMGARNEQFF.

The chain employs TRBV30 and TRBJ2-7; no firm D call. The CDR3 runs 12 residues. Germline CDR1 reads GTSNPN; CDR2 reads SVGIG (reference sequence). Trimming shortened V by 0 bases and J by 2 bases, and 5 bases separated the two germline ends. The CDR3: CAWSVGPYEQYF. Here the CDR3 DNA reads TGTGCCTGGAGTGTAGGCCCCTACGAGCAGTACTTC.

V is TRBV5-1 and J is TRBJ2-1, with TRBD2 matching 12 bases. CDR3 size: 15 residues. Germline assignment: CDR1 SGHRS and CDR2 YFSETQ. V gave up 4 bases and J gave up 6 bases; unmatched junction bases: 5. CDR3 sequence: CASSETSGGINEQFF. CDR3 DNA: TGCGCCAGCAGCGAGACTAGCGGGGGAATCAATGAGCAGTTCTTC.

The CDR3 here is CASSWQTSGSLLAQYF. The CDR3 nucleotides are TGTGCCAGCAGCTGGCAGACTAGCGGGAGTCTTTTGGCCCAGTACTTC. V gene TRBV7-2 combines with J gene TRBJ2-5; TRBD2 aligns across 12 bases. The V and J ends lost 4 bases and 9 bases, in that order; junction bases with no gene match: 12. The CDR3 length is 16 residues. Germline V gives CDR1 SGHTA, CDR2 FQGNSA.

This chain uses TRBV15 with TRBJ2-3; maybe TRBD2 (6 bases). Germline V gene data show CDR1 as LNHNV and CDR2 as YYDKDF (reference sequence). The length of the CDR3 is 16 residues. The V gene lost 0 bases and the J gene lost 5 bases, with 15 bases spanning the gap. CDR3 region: CATSREGRSAGDTQYF. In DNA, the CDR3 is TGTGCCACCAGCAGAGAAGGGAGGTCGGCCGGAGATACGCAGTATTTT.

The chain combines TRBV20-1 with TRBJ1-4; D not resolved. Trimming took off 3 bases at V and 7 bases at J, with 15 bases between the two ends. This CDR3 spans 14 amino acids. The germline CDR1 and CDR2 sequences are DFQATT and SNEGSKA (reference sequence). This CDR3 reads CSASPGGRFEKLFF. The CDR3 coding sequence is TGCAGTGCTAGCCCCGGAGGTAGATTTGAAAAACTGTTTTTT.